This TCR beta chain was sequenced for a study of radiation and T cells in renal cell carcinoma (TCRdb year 2020). As for the study more broadly: In total, about 50 samples, comprising roughly 25 tumors and roughly 27 peripheral blood samples, were subjected to TCR beta sequencing. The final blood draw was performed at 4 weeks after radiation, at the same time as nephrectomy. A total of about 4 million unique CDR3 nucleotide sequences, encoding around 2.7 million unique CDR3 amino acid sequences, were found across all 50 or so samples.

In light of the paper, this sample's time point label describes: blood 4 weeks post-SBRT, at nephrectomy. The sample's treatment or condition label, in plain terms: 15 Gy SBRT to primary tumor, nephrectomy 4 weeks later. The samples were drawn from a clinical trial, where primary renal cell carcinomas were treated with 15 Gy of stereotactic body radiation therapy and then removed by nephrectomy 4 weeks afterward. To track tumor-enriched clonotypes, serial peripheral blood was sampled from radiation-treated patients at baseline and at 2 weeks and 4 weeks after SBRT. Every patient's renal cell carcinoma showed clear cell pathology. Genomic DNA for TCR sequencing was prepared using the QIAamp DNA Blood Mini Kit (Qiagen). The analyses included only samples that passed all quality control checks. Overall study outcomes, separate from this receptor: Because no pretreatment tumor biopsies were available, whether clonotypes were present in the tumor at baseline could not be determined. Top tumor clonotypes rose in blood from baseline to 2 weeks post-radiation, then contracted by 4 weeks, suggesting transient expansion of tumor-resident clones. Because the trial had a single-armed design, the trial could not examine how radiation dose or scheduling affected the TCR repertoire. Tracking of blood repertoire dynamics stopped at roughly 4 weeks after treatment, with no follow-up past that point.

Following the manufacturer's recommendations, the immunoSEQ kit was used to generate TCR beta libraries from genomic DNA. To prepare the libraries, a first multiplex PCR with proprietary primers was run, followed by a second PCR that added unique barcodes, and a bead cleanup was done after each round. A positive control reaction and a negative control reaction, both provided in the kit, were run with every batch of samples. The final libraries were assessed on an Agilent 4200 TapeStation D1000 ScreenTape, pooled by volume, and quantified by qPCR. An Illumina NextSeq500 fitted with a MidOutput 150-cycle cartridge performed the sequencing, running 156 Read1 cycles and 15 Index1 cycles with the kit's custom primers. The pooled library was loaded at roughly 0.98 pM with a 20% PhiX control spike-in. The authors' analysis ran thus. The vendor-processed data were analyzed in R, and a clonotype was defined as all T cells that share the same CDR3 nucleotide sequence. In the clone abundance analyses, frequencies were normalized to the 10,000 most abundant clones in each sample. Public T cell clones, which averaged fewer than five per sample, were removed prior to analysis. An abundance difference of at least 32-fold between compartments was the criterion for calling clonotypes tumor-enriched or baseline blood-enriched. A beta-binomial differential abundance model was used to identify clonotypes that expanded or contracted between blood time points. The Baroni-Urbani and Buser coefficient was used to measure tumor-blood repertoire similarity, and groups were compared with two-tailed Wilcoxon tests in R. TCRdb carries this immuneACCESS record with in-frame sequences only. Its versions omit some clonotypes, under half of them owing to an unresolved V gene in the studies checked, with the rest unexplained. V, J and clone size are those of that table, while D and trimming were read from the DNA. For this sample the table gives tens of thousands of clones, of which 70% to 90% were detected only once. The ten largest clonotypes hold roughly 10% of the sample.

The CDR1 and CDR2 encoded by the germline V gene (reference sequence) are GTSNPN and SVGIG. Its CDR3 holds 14 amino acids, cysteine through phenylalanine. Here the CDR3 DNA is all that survives: 42 bases in frame from base 1. The junction carries 10 bases between V and J, which are trimmed by 0 bases and 7 bases respectively. Turning to this clone: Its antigen is still unknown. Base quality data are lacking; no much larger clone is found one base away.

This receptor chain uses TRBV30 and TRBJ1-6; no D gene call is confident. The sequencing used blood, collected from a patient whose treatment included radiotherapy and nephrectomy. This receptor was taken from a man aged 45 to 65 with renal cell carcinoma. DNA sequence: TGTGCCTGGAGTGTAGGGAGAGTCAATTCACCCCTCCACTTT. Its translation is CAWSVGRVNSPLHF.